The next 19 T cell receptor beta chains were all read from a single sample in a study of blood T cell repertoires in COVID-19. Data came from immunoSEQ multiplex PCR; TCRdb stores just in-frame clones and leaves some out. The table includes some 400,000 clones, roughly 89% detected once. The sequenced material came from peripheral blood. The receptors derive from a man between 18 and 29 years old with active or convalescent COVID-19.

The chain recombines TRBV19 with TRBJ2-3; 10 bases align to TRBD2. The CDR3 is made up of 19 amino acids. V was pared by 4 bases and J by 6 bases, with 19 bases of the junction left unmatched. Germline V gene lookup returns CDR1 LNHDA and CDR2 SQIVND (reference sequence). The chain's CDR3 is CASSKKQELRTSGGDTQYF. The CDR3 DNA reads TGTGCCAGTAGTAAGAAACAGGAACTGCGGACTAGCGGAGGGGATACGCAGTATTTT.

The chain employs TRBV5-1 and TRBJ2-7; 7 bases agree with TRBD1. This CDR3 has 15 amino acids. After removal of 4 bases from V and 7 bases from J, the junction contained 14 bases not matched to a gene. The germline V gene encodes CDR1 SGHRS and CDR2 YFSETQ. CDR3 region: CASSLTRQGVGEQYF. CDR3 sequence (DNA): TGCGCCAGCAGCCTAACCCGACAGGGAGTGGGAGAGCAGTACTTC. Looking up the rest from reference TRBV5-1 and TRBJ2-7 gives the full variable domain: KAGVTQTPRYLIKTRGQQVTLSCSPISGHRSVSWYQQTPGQGLQFLFEYFSETQRNKGNFPGRFSGRQFSNSRSEMNVSTLELGDSALYLCASSLTRQGVGEQYFGPGTRLTVT.

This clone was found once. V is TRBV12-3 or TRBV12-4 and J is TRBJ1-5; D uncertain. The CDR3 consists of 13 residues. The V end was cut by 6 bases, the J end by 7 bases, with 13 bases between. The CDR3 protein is CASRTDARQPQHF. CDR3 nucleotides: TGTGCCAGCAGGACTGACGCAAGACAGCCCCAGCATTTT.

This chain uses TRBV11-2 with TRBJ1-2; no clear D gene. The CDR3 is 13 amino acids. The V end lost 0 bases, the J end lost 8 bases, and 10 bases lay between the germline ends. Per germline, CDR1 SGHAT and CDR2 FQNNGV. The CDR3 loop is CASSLETQDGYTF. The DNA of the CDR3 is TGTGCCAGCAGCTTAGAGACTCAAGACGGCTACACCTTC.

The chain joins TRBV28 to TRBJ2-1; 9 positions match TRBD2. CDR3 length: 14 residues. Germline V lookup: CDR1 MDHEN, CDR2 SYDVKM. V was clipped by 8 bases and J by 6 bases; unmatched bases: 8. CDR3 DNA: TGTGCCAGCGGGCGGGGGGGACTCGGCAATGAGCAGTTCTTC. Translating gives CASGRGGLGNEQFF.

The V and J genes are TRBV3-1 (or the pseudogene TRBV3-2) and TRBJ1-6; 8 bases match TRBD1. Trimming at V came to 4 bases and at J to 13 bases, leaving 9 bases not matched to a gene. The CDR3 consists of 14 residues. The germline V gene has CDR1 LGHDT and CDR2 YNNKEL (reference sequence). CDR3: CASSPGQGETPLHF. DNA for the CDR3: TGTGCCAGCAGCCCTGGACAGGGAGAGACGCCCCTCCACTTT.

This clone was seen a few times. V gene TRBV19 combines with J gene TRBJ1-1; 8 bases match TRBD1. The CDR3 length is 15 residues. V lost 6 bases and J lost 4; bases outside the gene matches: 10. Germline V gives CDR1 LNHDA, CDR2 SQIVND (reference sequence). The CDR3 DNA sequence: TGTGCCAGTAGCCCGACCCGGACAGGGTCCACTGAAGCTTTCTTT. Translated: CASSPTRTGSTEAFF.

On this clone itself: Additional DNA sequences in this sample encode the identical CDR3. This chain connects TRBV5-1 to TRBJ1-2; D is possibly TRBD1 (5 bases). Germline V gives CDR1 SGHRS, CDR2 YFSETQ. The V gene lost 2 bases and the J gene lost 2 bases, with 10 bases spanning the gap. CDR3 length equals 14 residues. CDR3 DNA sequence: TGCGCCAGCAGCTTAGCGACAGACAACTATGGCTACACCTTC. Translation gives CASSLATDNYGYTF.

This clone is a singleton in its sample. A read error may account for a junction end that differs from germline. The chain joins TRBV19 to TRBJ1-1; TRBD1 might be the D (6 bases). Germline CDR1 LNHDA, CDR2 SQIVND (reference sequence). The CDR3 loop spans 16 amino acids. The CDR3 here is CASSTQLYRVNTEAFF. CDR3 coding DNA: TGTGCCAGTAGTACCCAACTCTACAGGGTGAATACTGAAGCTTTCTTT.

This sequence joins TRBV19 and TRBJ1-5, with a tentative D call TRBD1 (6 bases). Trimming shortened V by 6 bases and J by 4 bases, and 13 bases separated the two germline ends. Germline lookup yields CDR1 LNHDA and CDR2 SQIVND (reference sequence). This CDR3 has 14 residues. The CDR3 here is CASSHGQFNQPQHF. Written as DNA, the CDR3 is TGTGCCAGTAGCCATGGACAGTTTAATCAGCCCCAGCATTTT.

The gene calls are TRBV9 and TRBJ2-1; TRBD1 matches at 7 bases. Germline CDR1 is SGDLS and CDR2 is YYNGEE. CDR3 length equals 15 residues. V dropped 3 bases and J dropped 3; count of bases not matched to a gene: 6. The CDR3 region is CASSGHRGDYNEQFF. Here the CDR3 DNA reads TGTGCCAGCAGCGGACACAGGGGTGACTACAATGAGCAGTTCTTC.

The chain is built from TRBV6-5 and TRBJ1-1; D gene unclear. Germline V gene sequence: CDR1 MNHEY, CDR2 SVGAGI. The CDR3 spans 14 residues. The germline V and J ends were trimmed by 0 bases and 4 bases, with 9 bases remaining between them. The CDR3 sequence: CASSYSWGGTEAFF. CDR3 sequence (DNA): TGTGCCAGCAGTTACTCGTGGGGAGGCACTGAAGCTTTCTTT.

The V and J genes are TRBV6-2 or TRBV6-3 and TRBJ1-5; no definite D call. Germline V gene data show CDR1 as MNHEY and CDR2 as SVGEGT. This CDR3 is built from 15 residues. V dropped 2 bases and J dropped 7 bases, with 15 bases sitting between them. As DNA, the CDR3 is TGTGCCAGCAGTTACACCCGGGCGGGAAGACAGCCCCAGCATTTT. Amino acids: CASSYTRAGRQPQHF.

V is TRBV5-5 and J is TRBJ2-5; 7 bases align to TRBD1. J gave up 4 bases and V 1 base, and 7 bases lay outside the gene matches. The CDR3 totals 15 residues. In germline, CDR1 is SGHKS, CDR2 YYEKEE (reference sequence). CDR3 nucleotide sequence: TGTGCCAGCAGCTTGTCCGGGACAGAAGGAGAGACCCAGTACTTC. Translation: CASSLSGTEGETQYF.

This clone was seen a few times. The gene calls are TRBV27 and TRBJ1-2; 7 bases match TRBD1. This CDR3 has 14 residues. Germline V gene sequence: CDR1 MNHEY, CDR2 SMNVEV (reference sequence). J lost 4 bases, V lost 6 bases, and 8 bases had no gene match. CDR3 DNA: TGTGCCAGCAGGCCGGCGGGACAGAGCTATGGCTACACCTTC. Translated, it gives CASRPAGQSYGYTF.

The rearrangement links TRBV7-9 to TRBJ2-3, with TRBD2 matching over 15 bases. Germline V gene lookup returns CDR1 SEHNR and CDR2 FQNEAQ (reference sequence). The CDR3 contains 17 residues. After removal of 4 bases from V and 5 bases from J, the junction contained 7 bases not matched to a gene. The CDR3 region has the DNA TGTGCCAGCAGCTCCGGGACTAGCGGGAGGTTGGGAGATACGCAGTATTTT. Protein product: CASSSGTSGRLGDTQYF. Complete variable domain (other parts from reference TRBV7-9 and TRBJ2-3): DTGVSQNPRHKITKRGQNVTFRCDPISEHNRLYWYRQTLGQGPEFLTYFQNEAQLEKSRLLSDRFSAERPKGSFSTLEIQRTEQGDSAMYLCASSSGTSGRLGDTQYFGPGTRLTVL.

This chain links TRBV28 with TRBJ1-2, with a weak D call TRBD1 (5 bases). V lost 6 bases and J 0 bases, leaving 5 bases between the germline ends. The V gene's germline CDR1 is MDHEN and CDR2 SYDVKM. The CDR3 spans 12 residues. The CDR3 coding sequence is TGTGCCAGCAGACAGGCTAACTATGGCTACACCTTC. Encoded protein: CASRQANYGYTF.

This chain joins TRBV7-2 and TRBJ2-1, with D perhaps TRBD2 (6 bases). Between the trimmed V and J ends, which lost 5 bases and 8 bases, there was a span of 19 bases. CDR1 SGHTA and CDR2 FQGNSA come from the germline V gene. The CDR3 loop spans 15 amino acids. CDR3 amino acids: CASSATGLPTDEQFF. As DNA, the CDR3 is TGTGCCAGCAGCGCTACGGGACTCCCAACAGATGAGCAGTTCTTC.

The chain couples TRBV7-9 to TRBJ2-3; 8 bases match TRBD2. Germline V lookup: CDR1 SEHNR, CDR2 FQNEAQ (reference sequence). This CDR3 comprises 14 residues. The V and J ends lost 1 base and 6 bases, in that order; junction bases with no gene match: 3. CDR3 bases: TGTGCCAGCAGCTTAGTGACTAGCGTTGATACGCAGTATTTT. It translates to CASSLVTSVDTQYF.